These T cell receptor beta chains were read from a single sample in a study of T cells in Graves' hyperthyroidism and ophthalmopathy. In TCRdb, the multiplex PCR reads were re-called with MiXCR into one record per CDR3 protein. The sample contains 600,000 or so distinct CDR3 sequences, 14% of which appear only once. Sample: blood. The receptors come from a woman under 30 with Graves' ophthalmopathy. Both conserved end residues are part of each CDR3. D genes are given only for firm matches. Clone sizes are given selectively: once, few, many, or a class where the clone is expanded.

TRBV24-1	TRBD1	TRBJ2-5	many	CATSDPSIGTAQETQYF	TGTGCCACCAGTGATCCCAGTATCGGGACAGCGCAAGAGACCCAGTACTTC
TRBV20-1	TRBD2	TRBJ2-3	many	CSASEAGGPPDTQYF	TGCAGTGCCAGCGAAGCGGGAGGGCCACCAGATACGCAGTATTTT
TRBV28	TRBD1	TRBJ2-2	few	CASSLWTGKNTGELFF	TGTGCCAGCAGTTTATGGACAGGGAAGAACACCGGGGAGCTGTTTTTT
TRBV5-1	-	TRBJ2-3	many	CASSLDLEGGTDTQYF	TGCGCCAGCAGCTTGGACCTGGAGGGAGGCACAGATACGCAGTATTTT
TRBV7-9	TRBD2	TRBJ2-3	many	CASSPGLARADTQYF	TGTGCCAGCAGCCCGGGACTAGCGAGGGCAGATACGCAGTATTTT
TRBV5-1	TRBD2	TRBJ2-1	many	CASSSPSGLAGGASSYNEQFF	TGCGCCAGCAGCTCTCCGTCGGGTCTAGCGGGAGGGGCGAGCTCCTACAATGAGCAGTTCTTC
TRBV29-1	-	TRBJ1-1	many	CSVDGAGHSPNTEAFF	TGCAGCGTTGATGGTGCGGGACACTCCCCGAACACTGAAGCTTTCTTT
TRBV20-1	TRBD1	TRBJ2-1	-	CSASRTGRNEQFF	TGCAGTGCTAGCAGGACAGGGAGGAATGAGCAGTTCTTC
TRBV12-3/TRBV12-4	TRBD1	TRBJ1-1	many	CATGETGESTEAFF	TGTGCTACGGGGGAGACAGGGGAGTCCACTGAAGCTTTCTTT
TRBV24-1	-	TRBJ1-2	many	CATSRTGFSGGYTF	TGTGCCACCAGTCGAACCGGGTTCTCCGGTGGCTACACCTTC
TRBV2	-	TRBJ1-2	many	CASSEGQQAYGYTF	TGTGCCAGCAGTGAAGGGCAGCAGGCCTATGGCTACACCTTC
TRBV4-1	-	TRBJ1-1	many	CASSPWRSWGEAFF	TGCGCCAGCAGCCCCTGGAGATCTTGGGGTGAAGCTTTCTTT
TRBV7-2	-	TRBJ1-4	many	CASSLASTNEKLFF	TGTGCCAGCAGCTTAGCGTCTACTAATGAAAAACTGTTTTTT
TRBV6-2/TRBV6-3	TRBD2	TRBJ2-7	-	CASSGAGGPSSYEQYF	TGTGCCAGCAGTGGAGCGGGAGGGCCTTCGTCCTACGAGCAGTACTTC
TRBV7-2	TRBD2	TRBJ2-5	many	CASSAASGGAETQYF	TGTGCCAGCAGCGCCGCTAGCGGGGGGGCAGAGACCCAGTACTTC
TRBV4-3	-	TRBJ1-2	few	CASSPDRLMGSNYGYTF	TGCGCCAGCAGCCCGGACCGACTAATGGGATCTAACTATGGCTACACCTTC
TRBV7-2	TRBD2	TRBJ2-5	many	CATGTRQETQYF	TGTGCCACCGGGACTAGACAAGAGACCCAGTACTTC
TRBV6-1	TRBD2	TRBJ2-1	many	CASSYRTSGRNEQFF	TGTGCCAGCAGTTATCGGACTAGCGGGAGGAATGAGCAGTTCTTC
TRBV11-2	-	TRBJ1-1	-	CASSPPGQAKEAFF	TGTGCCAGCAGCCCCCCGGGACAAGCTAAGGAAGCTTTCTTT
TRBV29-1	-	TRBJ1-2	-	CSVEGRNYGYTF	TGCAGCGTTGAAGGACGGAACTATGGCTACACCTTC
TRBV5-4	TRBD1	TRBJ2-7	few	CASSDQRQGAYEQYF	TGTGCCAGCAGCGATCAACGACAGGGAGCCTACGAGCAGTACTTC
TRBV13	-	TRBJ2-7	few	CASSLGRPGSYEQYF	TGTGCCAGCAGCTTAGGCCGTCCGGGCTCCTACGAGCAGTACTTC
TRBV20-1	-	TRBJ2-7	many	CSARRDISYEQYF	TGCAGTGCTAGAAGGGACATCTCCTACGAGCAGTACTTC
TRBV18	TRBD2	TRBJ2-7	-	CASSPMSGRAGSYEQYF	TGTGCCAGCTCACCGATGAGCGGGAGGGCCGGGTCCTACGAGCAGTACTTC
TRBV10-3	TRBD2	TRBJ2-1	many	CAISPGLAGDEQFF	TGTGCCATCAGTCCGGGACTAGCGGGCGATGAGCAGTTCTTC
TRBV5-1	-	TRBJ2-3	many	CASSLAGRRGYLYHSTDTQYF	TGCGCCAGCAGCTTGGCAGGGCGGCGGGGTTACCTCTACCATAGCACAGATACGCAGTATTTT
TRBV19	TRBD1	TRBJ1-3	-	CASSTSDRVGNTIYF	TGTGCCAGTAGTACCTCGGACAGGGTGGGGAACACCATATATTTT
TRBV13	TRBD2	TRBJ2-5	-	CASSRATSGVQETQYF	TGTGCCAGCAGCCGGGCGACTAGCGGGGTTCAAGAGACCCAGTACTTC
TRBV27	TRBD2	TRBJ2-1	once	CASSPGGLGLAGHNEQFF	TGTGCCAGCAGTCCAGGGGGGCTGGGACTAGCGGGTCACAATGAGCAGTTCTTC
TRBV19	-	TRBJ1-5	many	CASSSSLVAQPQHF	TGTGCCAGTAGTTCAAGTCTAGTCGCTCAGCCCCAGCATTTT
TRBV19	-	TRBJ2-7	-	CASSIDPRQALSYEQYF	TGTGCCAGTAGTATAGATCCCCGACAGGCCCTCTCCTACGAGCAGTACTTC
TRBV9	-	TRBJ2-7	-	CASSVGGKDYEQYF	TGTGCCAGCAGCGTAGGGGGGAAGGACTACGAGCAGTACTTC
TRBV27	-	TRBJ2-7	few	CASRTAGREQYF	TGTGCCAGCAGAACGGCGGGAAGGGAGCAGTACTTC
TRBV20-1	-	TRBJ2-4	many	CSARAPPLAKNIQYF	TGCAGTGCTAGAGCCCCCCCGCTAGCCAAAAACATTCAGTACTTC
TRBV10-3	TRBD2	TRBJ2-1	many	CAISETGLAGYNEQFF	TGTGCCATCAGTGAGACAGGACTAGCGGGCTACAATGAGCAGTTCTTC
TRBV5-8	-	TRBJ2-3	many	CASSHITRRTDTQYF	TGTGCCAGCAGCCACATCACCCGAAGGACAGATACGCAGTATTTT
TRBV24-1	TRBD1	TRBJ2-2	-	CATSVGDRAGELFF	TGTGCCACCAGTGTAGGGGACAGAGCCGGGGAGCTGTTTTTT
TRBV30	TRBD2	TRBJ2-2	many	CAWSVGRASTGELFF	TGTGCCTGGAGTGTCGGGAGGGCTTCCACCGGGGAGCTGTTTTTT
TRBV6-1	-	TRBJ2-7	many	CASSYALEQYF	TGTGCCAGCAGTTATGCACTCGAGCAGTACTTC
TRBV12-3/TRBV12-4	-	TRBJ2-7	few	CASSLVVGKFSYEQYF	TGTGCCAGCAGTTTAGTCGTCGGTAAGTTCTCCTACGAGCAGTACTTC
TRBV4-2	-	TRBJ2-3	few	CASSQQATSTDTQYF	TGTGCCAGCAGCCAACAGGCTACTAGCACAGATACGCAGTATTTT
TRBV7-2	-	TRBJ1-4	few	CASSSRQNNEKLFF	TGTGCCAGCAGCTCCCGACAGAATAATGAAAAACTGTTTTTT
TRBV24-1	TRBD1	TRBJ2-7	many	CATSGTASRKQYF	TGTGCCACCTCCGGGACAGCTTCACGGAAGCAGTACTTC
TRBV28	-	TRBJ2-7	-	CASSEVTGGEQYF	TGTGCCAGCAGTGAAGTCACTGGGGGCGAGCAGTACTTC
TRBV10-3	TRBD1	TRBJ1-1	-	CAISEGTGTNTEAFF	TGTGCCATCAGTGAGGGGACAGGGACGAACACTGAAGCTTTCTTT
TRBV12-3/TRBV12-4	TRBD2	TRBJ2-5	-	CASLGLAGGQVKETQYF	TGTGCCAGTTTGGGGCTAGCGGGAGGACAGGTCAAAGAGACCCAGTACTTC
TRBV30	TRBD2	TRBJ2-1	many	CAWNVAGGSYNEQFF	TGTGCCTGGAACGTAGCGGGAGGGTCATACAATGAGCAGTTCTTC
TRBV6-5	-	TRBJ2-7	few	CASSYGQVLWYEQYF	TGTGCCAGCAGTTACGGGCAGGTCTTGTGGTACGAGCAGTACTTC
TRBV30	-	TRBJ2-7	many	CAWSNAYEQYF	TGTGCCTGGAGTAACGCGTACGAGCAGTACTTC
TRBV10-3	-	TRBJ1-5	many	CAISADGGQPQHF	TGTGCCATCAGTGCAGACGGTGGGCAGCCCCAGCATTTT
TRBV20-1	TRBD2	TRBJ2-1	many	CSARDTSRGSGRENEQFF	TGCAGTGCTAGAGATACCTCCAGGGGGAGCGGGAGGGAAAATGAGCAGTTCTTC
TRBV6-5	TRBD1	TRBJ2-7	-	CASSYGDRGSEQYF	TGTGCCAGCAGTTACGGTGACAGGGGAAGCGAGCAGTACTTC
TRBV6-1	TRBD1	TRBJ2-5	many	CASAITGQGLRENQETQYF	TGTGCCAGCGCCATTACCGGACAGGGGTTAAGGGAGAACCAAGAGACCCAGTACTTC
TRBV3-1	-	TRBJ2-2	many	CASSQGSATGELFF	TGTGCCAGCAGCCAAGGGTCCGCCACCGGGGAGCTGTTTTTT